Sequencing of this TCR beta chain was carried out in a study of T cell repertoires in cytomegalovirus infection. Turning to the study itself: Public TCR beta signatures indicated both CMV infection and matching HLA type.

This CDR3 region has 12 residues. Trimming took off 6 bases at V and 1 base at J, with 6 bases between the two ends. CDR1 SGHTA and CDR2 FQGNSA come from the germline V gene. TCRdb re-called the reads through MiXCR, storing one row per CDR3 protein. The data show 130,000 or so distinct CDR3 sequences, with approximately 5.9% seen just once and approximately 19% held by the top ten. This clonotype was recorded many times. Its specificity is unknown. Whole-study findings and limits: Summed public TCR beta family frequency identified CMV carriers bearing the relevant HLA. CMV-specific TCR beta clonotypes restricted by HLA-C were the ones dominating the ex vivo response.

The TCR originated in a human donor in good health (CMV status not recorded). Some clones in this sample may be carry-over from other donors' samples. The V call is TRBV7-2, the J call TRBJ1-1; D gene unclear. Sequences were obtained from PBMCs. CDR3 sequence reads: CASRLRNTEAFF. The DNA for the CDR3 is TGTGCCAGCAGGTTAAGGAACACTGAAGCTTTCTTT.